This T cell receptor beta chain was captured in a study of T cell repertoires in cytomegalovirus infection. V was pared by 4 bases and J by 3 bases, with 15 bases between. CDR1 is SGHTA, CDR2 FQGNSA, per germline. The CDR3 is made up of 15 amino acids. Notes on the study in general: The ex vivo response showed dominance by HLA-C-restricted CMV-specific TCR beta clonotypes.

The sample holds many counts of this clonotype. Its antigen is currently unknown. Each CDR3 protein gets one entry after TCRdb re-called the reads with MiXCR. The data show under 300,000 distinct CDR3 sequences, about 20% seen once. Sequences were derived from cultured PBMCs, sampled from culture after CMV antigen stimulation. The clonotype comes from a human donor in good health (CMV status not recorded). Some clones in this sample may be carry-over from other donors' samples. This sequence joins TRBV7-2 and TRBJ1-1; D unresolved. The CDR3, as DNA: TGTGCCAGCAGCTCAAAAGCGGGGAGGGACACTGAAGCTTTCTTT. This codes for CASSSKAGRDTEAFF.